Listed below are T cell receptor beta chains from one sample, sequenced in a study of T cell responses to AZD1222 COVID-19 vaccine. Profiling relied on immunoSEQ multiplex PCR, and the TCRdb table lists in-frame clones only, not all of them. The profile shows roughly 49,000 clones, roughly 90% of them singletons. The sequenced sample was peripheral blood, obtained 28 days after the second AZD1222 dose. Receptors were obtained from an adult who received the AZD1222 COVID-19 vaccine. CDR3s include the opening cysteine and the closing phenylalanine or tryptophan. The order of the fields is D gene, V gene, CDR3 protein. The D gene is left open where the match is weak.

d_gene: -; v_gene: TRBV9; CDR3aa: CASSSYRVGTEAFF
d_gene: -; v_gene: TRBV5-6; CDR3aa: CASSPQLETQYF
d_gene: -; v_gene: TRBV9; CDR3aa: CASSPQPTSSYNEQFF
d_gene: -; v_gene: TRBV18; CDR3aa: CASSPQTQGEHNEQFF
d_gene: -; v_gene: TRBV27; CDR3aa: CASSWGRLSNEQFF
d_gene: TRBD1; v_gene: TRBV19; CDR3aa: CATTPDRGKRPQHF
d_gene: TRBD2; v_gene: TRBV27; CDR3aa: CASSRRGSSYEQYF
d_gene: TRBD2; v_gene: TRBV11-3; CDR3aa: CASSRGPGTSGSNHEQFF
d_gene: TRBD1; v_gene: TRBV19; CDR3aa: CASRGLPGQSNEKLFF
d_gene: TRBD2; v_gene: TRBV7-3; CDR3aa: CASSLGLAVHNEQFF
d_gene: -; v_gene: TRBV24-1; CDR3aa: CATSDPGPAGETQYF
d_gene: TRBD1; v_gene: TRBV18; CDR3aa: CASSPGTGPGTEAFF